This entry lists 22 T cell receptor beta chains sequenced from one sample in a study of CD8 T cells in ankylosing spondylitis. From the 5' RACE reads, TCRdb called clonotypes with MiXCR, one entry per CDR3 protein. Among more than 150,000 distinct CDR3 sequences listed, approximately 18% were seen once. The source material was blood, either unsorted or a sorted T cell fraction (not recorded which). The receptors were gathered from a male donor between 10 and 30 years old with ankylosing spondylitis or in good health (not recorded which).

The chain couples TRBV7-9 to TRBJ2-5; no definite D call. V gave up 5 bases and J gave up 2 bases, with 15 bases separating them. CDR3 length: 15 residues. CDR1 and CDR2 from the germline V gene are SEHNR and FQNEAQ (reference sequence). CDR3 DNA sequence: TGTGCCAGCAGCCGAACACCTACTCTGCAAGAGACCCAGTACTTC. As protein: CASSRTPTLQETQYF.

The V and J genes are TRBV11-2 and TRBJ2-2, with 9 bases lining up with TRBD2. Germline V gene sequence: CDR1 SGHAT, CDR2 FQNNGV. This CDR3 is 14 amino acids long. V trimming: 5 bases; J trimming: 7 bases; junction bases outside the gene matches: 5. CDR3 nucleotides: TGTGCCAGCAGCATTAGCGGGAGCGGCGGGGAGCTGTTTTTT. This sequence encodes CASSISGSGGELFF.

This clonotype was seen many times. The V call is TRBV27, the J call TRBJ2-5, with no clear D. CDR1 and CDR2 from the germline V gene are MNHEY and SMNVEV (reference sequence). Trimming removed 5 bases from V and 1 base from J, with 14 bases in between. The CDR3 covers 15 residues. The CDR3 loop is CASSPKPQSQETQYF. The CDR3, as DNA: TGTGCCAGCAGTCCCAAACCACAAAGCCAAGAGACCCAGTACTTC.

J is TRBJ2-1 and V is TRBV19; TRBD2 agrees at 7 bases. This CDR3 has 15 amino acids. The V gene's germline CDR1 is LNHDA and CDR2 SQIVND (reference sequence). V gave up 7 bases and J gave up 4 bases; unmatched junction bases: 10. CDR3: CASNQRGGFYNEQFF. CDR3 nucleotide sequence: TGTGCCAGTAATCAGCGGGGAGGATTTTACAATGAGCAGTTCTTC.

This clonotype showed up many times. The chain uses TRBV5-1 and TRBJ1-2; no clear D gene. There are 12 residues in the CDR3. V was cut by 1 base and J by 8 bases, with 9 bases left in between. Germline V gene sequence: CDR1 SGHRS, CDR2 YFSETQ. Here the CDR3 DNA reads TGCGCCAGCAGCTTGTCGGGGTTCGGCTACACCTTC. The encoded protein is CASSLSGFGYTF. Looking up the rest from reference TRBV5-1 and TRBJ1-2 gives the full variable domain: KAGVTQTPRYLIKTRGQQVTLSCSPISGHRSVSWYQQTPGQGLQFLFEYFSETQRNKGNFPGRFSGRQFSNSRSEMNVSTLELGDSALYLCASSLSGFGYTFGSGTRLTVV.

This clonotype showed up just a few times. CDR3: CASSLYWAGGANTGELFF. The CDR3 coding sequence is TGTGCCAGCAGTCTTTACTGGGCGGGAGGAGCGAACACCGGGGAGCTGTTTTTT. The rearrangement joins TRBV7-2 to TRBJ2-2; 8 nucleotides align to TRBD2. The V and J ends lost 6 bases and 0 bases, in that order; junction bases with no gene match: 12. This CDR3 region has 18 residues. Germline V gene data show CDR1 as SGHTA and CDR2 as FQGNSA.

This clonotype was detected many times. The chain recombines TRBV20-1 with TRBJ2-3, with D perhaps TRBD2 (6 bases). V was shortened by 3 bases and J by 4 bases, with 11 bases between the two germline ends. Germline CDR1 and CDR2: DFQATT and SNEGSKA (reference sequence). This CDR3 spans 13 amino acids. In DNA form, the CDR3 reads TGCAGTGCTAGCGGGAGAGGGGCAGATACGCAGTATTTT. This translates into CSASGRGADTQYF.

This clonotype was detected ten times or more. The genes are TRBV9 and TRBJ2-5; no reliable D call. The CDR3 is made up of 15 amino acids. CDR1 and CDR2 from the germline V gene are SGDLS and YYNGEE. V was shortened by 3 bases and J by 1 base, with 13 bases between the two germline ends. In DNA form, the CDR3 reads TGTGCCAGCAGCGACTCCGCCGGACGCCAAGAGACCCAGTACTTC. It is translated as CASSDSAGRQETQYF. Full variable domain (missing parts from reference TRBV9 and TRBJ2-5): DSGVTQTPKHLITATGQRVTLRCSPRSGDLSVYWYQQSLDQGLQFLIQYYNGEERAKGNILERFSAQQFPDLHSELNLSSLELGDSALYFCASSDSAGRQETQYFGPGTRLLVL.

J is TRBJ2-5 and V is TRBV20-1; 8 bases agree with TRBD1. V gave up 0 bases and J gave up 1 base; unmatched junction bases: 7. The CDR3 consists of 16 residues. From germline, CDR1 is DFQATT and CDR2 SNEGSKA (reference sequence). This chain's CDR3 is CSARDPRTGFQETQYF. The DNA for the CDR3 is TGCAGTGCTAGAGACCCCAGGACAGGGTTCCAAGAGACCCAGTACTTC.

Ten or more counts support this clonotype. The chain employs TRBV12-3 or TRBV12-4 and TRBJ2-3, with 11 nucleotides matching TRBD1. J lost 4 bases, V lost 6 bases, and 6 bases had no gene match. The CDR3 extends over 15 amino acids. The CDR3 loop is CASRSGTGGSDTQYF. The CDR3 bases are TGTGCCAGCAGATCCGGGACAGGGGGGTCAGATACGCAGTATTTT.

The CDR3 nucleotides read TGTGCCAGCTCACCCAGGGTTAGGGATGAGCAGTTCTTC. Translating gives CASSPRVRDEQFF. The chain has TRBV18 and TRBJ2-1; a weak D match, TRBD1 (5 bases). Looked up from germline, CDR1 is KGHSH and CDR2 is LQKENI. This CDR3 contains 13 residues. V shed 3 bases and J shed 8 bases, with 11 bases lying between them.

This clonotype was detected many times. As DNA, the CDR3 is TGTGCTAGTGGTTTGGTACTCCACACCGAGTACAATGAGCAGTTCTTC. Residues: CASGLVLHTEYNEQFF. V and J are TRBV12-5 and TRBJ2-1; D gene ambiguous. This CDR3 comprises 16 residues. V lost 0 bases to trimming and J lost 4 bases, with 13 bases between them. Germline-derived CDR1 and CDR2 are LGHNT and FRNRAP.

This clonotype was detected ten times or more. The chain joins TRBV28 to TRBJ2-5; 7 bases agree with TRBD2. The CDR3 has 14 amino acids. V dropped 6 bases and J dropped 4; count of bases not matched to a gene: 8. The germline gives CDR1 MDHEN, CDR2 SYDVKM. As DNA, the CDR3 is TGTGCCAGCAGGAGACAGAGCGGGACAGAGACCCAGTACTTC. It codes for CASRRQSGTETQYF.

This chain joins TRBV12-3 or TRBV12-4 and TRBJ2-7; the D call may be TRBD1 or TRBD2 (5 bases each). This CDR3 spans 11 amino acids. With 9 bases removed from V and 2 bases from J, the gap between germline ends came to 8 bases. The CDR3 protein is CASGDPYEQYF. In DNA form, the CDR3 reads TGTGCCAGTGGGGACCCCTACGAGCAGTACTTC.

This clonotype was detected many times. The gene calls are TRBV12-3 or TRBV12-4 and TRBJ2-1; 7 bases agree with TRBD1. The CDR3 length is 14 residues. Trimming removed 6 bases from V and 9 bases from J; junction bases left unmatched: 11. The DNA for the CDR3 is TGTGCCAGCAGCTCAAGTCCACCAGGGGGTGAGCAGTTCTTC. Translated, it gives CASSSSPPGGEQFF.

The table lists this clonotype with many counts. The chain employs TRBV6-2 or TRBV6-3 and TRBJ2-5, with a possible D match to TRBD1 (6 bases). Trimming removed 2 bases from V and 1 base from J, with 8 bases in between. There are 14 residues in the CDR3. The germline V gene has CDR1 MNHEY and CDR2 SVGEGT. CDR3 amino acids: CASSYRTVQETQYF. The CDR3 DNA sequence: TGTGCCAGCAGTTACAGGACAGTCCAAGAGACCCAGTACTTC.

This clonotype came up many times. V is TRBV29-1 and J is TRBJ2-3; 9 nucleotides align to TRBD1. The germline CDR1 and CDR2 sequences are SQVTM and ANQGSEA. The CDR3 covers 14 residues. V gave up 5 bases and J gave up 4 bases; unmatched junction bases: 7. DNA of the CDR3: TGCAGCGTTAAAAACAGGGGGCGACCAGATACGCAGTATTTT. Amino acid sequence: CSVKNRGRPDTQYF.

This clonotype was counted at least ten times. This chain connects TRBV28 to TRBJ2-1; tentative D call: TRBD2 (6 bases). The CDR3 covers 14 residues. Between the trimmed V and J ends, which lost 7 bases and 2 bases, there was a span of 12 bases. The germline V gene encodes CDR1 MDHEN and CDR2 SYDVKM. Here the CDR3 DNA reads TGTGCCAGCAAGGGCGGGGCCACCTACAATGAGCAGTTCTTC. It translates to CASKGGATYNEQFF.

This clonotype was counted ten times or more. The gene calls are TRBV7-2 and TRBJ1-5; D remains ambiguous. This CDR3 has 13 residues. The V end was cut by 3 bases, the J end by 6 bases, with 9 bases between. Germline-derived CDR1 and CDR2 are SGHTA and FQGNSA. CDR3 sequence reads: CASSLGQRQPQHF. Written as DNA, the CDR3 is TGTGCCAGCAGCTTGGGTCAGCGTCAGCCCCAGCATTTT. The full variable domain, rest sourced from reference TRBV7-2 and TRBJ1-5, is GAGVSQSPSNKVTEKGKDVELRCDPISGHTALYWYRQSLGQGLEFLIYFQGNSAPDKSGLPSDRFSAERTGGSVSTLTIQRTQQEDSAVYLCASSLGQRQPQHFGDGTRLSIL.

The chain is built from TRBV6-6 and TRBJ2-3, with 9 bases aligning to TRBD2. The CDR3 runs 17 residues. Germline-derived CDR1 and CDR2 are MNHNY and SVGAGI (reference sequence). Trimming removed 5 bases from V and 8 bases from J; junction bases left unmatched: 17. In DNA form, the CDR3 reads TGTGCCAGCAGTACAACCTGGGGGCGGGAGGGCCATGGTACGCAGTATTTT. The encoded protein is CASSTTWGREGHGTQYF.

This clonotype was found a few times. The V call is TRBV7-8, the J call TRBJ2-3, with 7 bases fitting TRBD1. Trimming at V came to 4 bases and at J to 2 bases, leaving 12 bases not matched to a gene. This CDR3 contains 17 residues. From germline, CDR1 is SGHVS and CDR2 FQNEAQ. This CDR3 is CASSSRLDRILTDTQYF. DNA for the CDR3: TGTGCCAGCAGCTCGAGACTGGACAGGATCCTCACAGATACGCAGTATTTT.

For the CDR3, the DNA is TGTGCCAGCAGTTCCCGGCGCGGGAGAGTCCGCGAGCAGTACTTC. It encodes CASSSRRGRVREQYF. The chain recombines TRBV6-5 with TRBJ2-7, with 7 bases aligning to TRBD2. V shed 4 bases, J shed 6 bases, and the junction held 12 bases outside the gene matches. In germline, CDR1 is MNHEY, CDR2 SVGAGI. This CDR3 has 15 residues.